Each of the 32 T cell receptor beta chains below was sequenced from the same sample in a study of cytomegalovirus exposure and HLA in healthy donors. Both 60 Vbeta primers and 13 Jbeta primers went into the PCR. Generated by immunoSEQ multiplex PCR, the TCRdb table keeps only in-frame clones and is missing some. The repertoire consists of around 150,000 clones, with over 65% occurring once and the leading ten covering 7.1%. Sequenced sample: PBMCs. Receptors originate from a man aged 40-49 years in good health and CMV-seropositive.

A few counts support this clone. The genes are TRBV27 and TRBJ2-7; D is possibly TRBD2 (6 bases). CDR3 length equals 14 residues. V was clipped by 4 bases and J by 1 base, with 11 bases between them. Germline V lookup: CDR1 MNHEY, CDR2 SMNVEV (reference sequence). CDR3: CASSSGRESYEQYF. The CDR3, as DNA: TGTGCCAGCAGTTCGGGACGGGAGTCCTACGAGCAGTACTTC.

CDR3 protein: CATSRGGRGQLEQFF. In DNA form, the CDR3 reads TGTGCCACCAGCAGAGGGGGAAGGGGGCAGCTTGAGCAGTTCTTC. The V and J genes are TRBV15 and TRBJ2-1; 7 bases match TRBD1. The CDR3 is made up of 15 amino acids. V lost 1 base to trimming and J lost 9 bases; unmatched junction nucleotides: 9. From germline, CDR1 is LNHNV and CDR2 YYDKDF (reference sequence).

This sequence joins TRBV19 and TRBJ1-2, with unresolved D. V was shortened by 2 bases and J by 3 bases, with 13 bases between the two germline ends. CDR1 and CDR2 (germline): LNHDA, SQIVND (reference sequence). The length of the CDR3 is 15 residues. The CDR3 reads CASSITVTEYYGYTF. CDR3 sequence (DNA): TGTGCCAGTAGTATAACGGTTACAGAGTACTATGGCTACACCTTC. Drawing the rest from reference TRBV19 and TRBJ1-2, the complete variable domain is DGGITQSPKYLFRKEGQNVTLSCEQNLNHDAMYWYRQDPGQGLRLIYYSQIVNDFQKGDIAEGYSVSREKKESFPLTVTSAQKNPTAFYLCASSITVTEYYGYTFGSGTRLTVV.

V gene TRBV2 combines with J gene TRBJ1-5, with D unresolved. The V gene's germline CDR1 is SNHLY and CDR2 FYNNEI. Trimming left V 2 bases short and J 1 base short, with 9 bases between. The CDR3 is made up of 15 amino acids. The CDR3 loop reads CASSELGGSNQPQHF. In DNA, the CDR3 is TGTGCCAGCAGTGAATTGGGAGGGAGCAATCAGCCCCAGCATTTT. The entire variable domain, with the rest obtained from reference TRBV2 and TRBJ1-5, is as follows: EPEVTQTPSHQVTQMGQEVILRCVPISNHLYFYWYRQILGQKVEFLVSFYNNEISEKSEIFDDQFSVERPDGSNFTLKIRSTKLEDSAMYFCASSELGGSNQPQHFGDGTRLSIL.

The CDR3 reads CASSSLLGRGNYGYTF. CDR3 DNA: TGTGCCAGCAGCTCATTATTAGGGCGGGGGAACTATGGCTACACCTTC. The chain has TRBV4-2 and TRBJ1-2, with a possible D match to TRBD1 (5 bases). Germline CDR1 reads LGHNA; CDR2 reads YNFKEQ. Trimming pared 5 bases from V and 2 bases from J, leaving 18 bases between. The CDR3 loop spans 16 amino acids.

V and J are TRBV7-2 and TRBJ2-1; D ambiguous. Germline CDR1 reads SGHTA; CDR2 reads FQGNSA. The V end was cut by 5 bases, the J end by 6 bases, with 8 bases between. The CDR3 consists of 12 residues. The CDR3 region is CASSPVLNEQFF. CDR3 nucleotide sequence: TGTGCCAGCAGCCCGGTCCTCAATGAGCAGTTCTTC.

A few counts support this clone. The chain has TRBV5-6 and TRBJ2-3; 10 bases agree with TRBD1. Germline lookup yields CDR1 SGHDT and CDR2 YYEEEE. V lost 4 bases and J lost 6; bases outside the gene matches: 8. This CDR3 is 15 amino acids long. For the CDR3, the DNA is TGTGCCAGCAGCCCAGGACAGGGGGAATCGGATACGCAGTATTTT. It encodes CASSPGQGESDTQYF.

The rearrangement joins TRBV19 to TRBJ2-2; D gene ambiguous. Trimming shortened V by 1 base and J by 7 bases, and 7 bases separated the two germline ends. CDR1 is LNHDA and CDR2 is SQIVND in the germline V gene (reference sequence). This CDR3 comprises 13 residues. The CDR3 reads CASSIGLIGELFF. The CDR3, as DNA: TGTGCCAGTAGTATAGGGCTGATCGGGGAGCTGTTTTTT.

The V and J genes are TRBV7-3 and TRBJ1-5; 7 nucleotides line up with TRBD1. Germline V gives CDR1 SGHTA, CDR2 FQGTGA. The junction had 3 bases not matched to a gene; V was cut back by 5 bases and J by 2 bases. The CDR3 length is 14 residues. DNA for the CDR3: TGTGCCAGCAGCCCTGGACAGGGCAATCAGCCCCAGCATTTT. It specifies CASSPGQGNQPQHF.

The chain uses TRBV9 and TRBJ2-1, with 12 positions matching TRBD2. The germline CDR1 and CDR2 sequences are SGDLS and YYNGEE. The CDR3 extends over 17 amino acids. V shed 4 bases and J 6 bases; nucleotides not matched to a gene: 11. DNA of the CDR3: TGTGCCAGCAGCCCCCCTAGCGGGGGGGTCCTACTCAATGAGCAGTTCTTC. Its translation is CASSPPSGGVLLNEQFF.

This chain links TRBV7-3 with TRBJ2-5, with 9 positions matching TRBD2. The CDR3 runs to 14 residues. V lost 5 bases and J lost 5; bases outside the gene matches: 6. Germline V gene lookup returns CDR1 SGHTA and CDR2 FQGTGA. In DNA, the CDR3 is TGTGCCAGCAGCCCGGGACTAGCATCCGAGACCCAGTACTTC. Amino acid sequence: CASSPGLASETQYF.

The V gene is TRBV6-5, the J gene TRBJ2-5; the match to TRBD2 covers 14 bases. CDR3 length: 16 residues. Trimming at V came to 4 bases and at J to 2 bases, leaving 3 bases not matched to a gene. Germline V gene lookup returns CDR1 MNHEY and CDR2 SVGAGI. Here the CDR3 DNA reads TGTGCCAGCAGTTCCGGGACTAGCGGGGGTCAAGAGACCCAGTACTTC. Translating it yields CASSSGTSGGQETQYF.

The chain combines TRBV9 with TRBJ2-7, with 8 bases matching TRBD2. CDR1 and CDR2 from the germline V gene are SGDLS and YYNGEE. J was trimmed by 3 bases and V by 4 bases; bases with no gene match: 6. This CDR3 has 14 residues. DNA of the CDR3: TGTGCCAGCAGCACCCAAGCGGGGGTCTACGAGCAGTACTTC. Its translation: CASSTQAGVYEQYF.

J is TRBJ2-5 and V is TRBV6-5, with D possibly TRBD2 on 5 matching bases. The DNA matches TRBJ2-7 better at its end, which makes the J call doubtful. The CDR3 spans 15 residues. CDR1 and CDR2 (germline): MNHEY, SVGAGI. The CDR3 DNA is TGTGCCAGCACCCACTTGCGCCGGGATACCTACGAGCAGTACTTC. Its protein is CASTHLRRDTYEQYF.

Here the CDR3 reads CASSSGQYNEQFF. The CDR3 bases are TGTGCCAGCAGCTCGGGACAATACAATGAGCAGTTCTTC. The chain employs TRBV7-2 and TRBJ2-1, with TRBD1 as a possible D gene (6 bases). CDR1 is SGHTA, CDR2 FQGNSA, per germline. V lost 4 bases, J lost 4 bases, and 8 bases lay in between. The CDR3 length is 13 residues.

CDR3 loop: CASSVDAGSNSPLHF. CDR3 nucleotide sequence: TGTGCCAGCAGCGTAGATGCGGGATCGAATTCACCCCTCCACTTT. The V and J genes are TRBV9 and TRBJ1-6; D is undetermined. V was trimmed by 0 bases and J by 7 bases, leaving 11 bases between them. CDR1 and CDR2 (germline): SGDLS, YYNGEE. The CDR3 runs 15 residues.

The V and J genes are TRBV7-8 and TRBJ2-3, with 14 bases fitting TRBD2. The CDR3 covers 20 residues. Germline V gives CDR1 SGHVS, CDR2 FQNEAQ. The ends lost 5 bases at V and 2 bases at J; junction bases unmatched: 15. For the CDR3, the DNA is TGTGCCAGCAGCCCCGGACTAGCGGGGGGTCCCGTACCCCCCACAGATACGCAGTATTTT. Translation: CASSPGLAGGPVPPTDTQYF.

The genes are TRBV7-2 and TRBJ2-7, with 7 bases identical to TRBD1. Germline trimming cut 5 bases from V and 2 bases from J; bases unmatched to any gene: 0. CDR1 and CDR2 from the germline V gene are SGHTA and FQGNSA. This CDR3 spans 12 amino acids. CDR3 loop: CASSTGAYEQYF. As DNA, the CDR3 is TGTGCCAGCAGCACAGGGGCCTACGAGCAGTACTTC.

The V gene is TRBV7-9, the J gene TRBJ2-1; TRBD2 is a possible D gene (7 bases). The CDR3 is made up of 15 amino acids. Germline lookup yields CDR1 SEHNR and CDR2 FQNEAQ (reference sequence). Trimming cost V 3 bases and J 6 bases, with 15 bases left between them. The CDR3 is CASSLGAGAINEQFF. The CDR3 nucleotides are TGTGCCAGCAGCTTGGGGGCGGGGGCCATCAATGAGCAGTTCTTC. The variable domain in full, completed from reference TRBV7-9 and TRBJ2-1, reads DTGVSQNPRHKITKRGQNVTFRCDPISEHNRLYWYRQTLGQGPEFLTYFQNEAQLEKSRLLSDRFSAERPKGSFSTLEIQRTEQGDSAMYLCASSLGAGAINEQFFGPGTRLTVL.

This clone was seen a single time. The chain couples TRBV4-1 to TRBJ2-3; 12 nucleotides match TRBD1. This CDR3 is built from 18 residues. Germline CDR1 MGHRA, CDR2 YSYEKL. Trimming removed 0 bases from V and 6 bases from J; junction bases left unmatched: 10. The CDR3 DNA is TGCGCCAGCAGCCAAGATTCCCCGGGACAGGGGGCGTTGGATACGCAGTATTTT. Translated: CASSQDSPGQGALDTQYF.

This chain connects TRBV27 to TRBJ1-6; TRBD1 is a possible D gene (5 bases). This CDR3 region has 12 residues. Germline values: CDR1 MNHEY, CDR2 SMNVEV (reference sequence). Trimming took 6 bases from V and 8 from J, leaving 8 bases between them. The CDR3 bases are TGTGCCAGCAGACCGGGGGATTCACCCCTCCACTTT. This sequence encodes CASRPGDSPLHF.

The V gene is TRBV15, the J gene TRBJ1-4, with 8 bases aligning to TRBD1. From germline, CDR1 is LNHNV and CDR2 YYDKDF (reference sequence). This CDR3 comprises 13 residues. Trimming took 6 bases from V and 8 from J; bases not matched to a gene: 5. CDR3 in DNA: TGTGCCACCAGTAGGACAGGGTACGAAAAACTGTTTTTT. This codes for CATSRTGYEKLFF.

The gene calls are TRBV19 and TRBJ1-1, with 9 bases that match TRBD1. Per germline, CDR1 LNHDA and CDR2 SQIVND (reference sequence). This CDR3 has 14 amino acids. V dropped 9 bases and J dropped 5; count of bases not matched to a gene: 10. In DNA, the CDR3 is TGTGCCAGCCTACCGGGACAGGGCTGGACTGAAGCTTTCTTT. It translates to CASLPGQGWTEAFF.

The J gene is TRBJ2-7, the V gene TRBV11-2; possible D gene TRBD1, 6 bases. Trimming shortened V by 5 bases and J by 2 bases, and 22 bases separated the two germline ends. The CDR3 is 17 residues long. Germline values: CDR1 SGHAT, CDR2 FQNNGV. The CDR3 bases are TGTGCCAGCAGCGCCAGCTTACAGGGTTGGGACCCCTACGAGCAGTACTTC. It yields the protein CASSASLQGWDPYEQYF.

V is TRBV7-2 and J is TRBJ1-2; the D is unclear. Trimming pared 1 base from V and 0 bases from J, leaving 9 bases between. Germline V gene lookup returns CDR1 SGHTA and CDR2 FQGNSA. The CDR3 is 15 amino acids. The CDR3 spells CASSLESRANYGYTF. The CDR3 nucleotides are TGTGCCAGCAGCTTAGAGTCCCGCGCTAACTATGGCTACACCTTC.

The J gene is TRBJ2-3, the V gene TRBV25-1, with D unclear. CDR3 length: 13 amino acids. V was trimmed by 1 base and J by 3 bases, leaving 5 bases between them. Germline CDR1 MGHDK, CDR2 SYGVNS. CDR3 bases: TGTGCCAGCAGTGAATCTCGGACAGATACGCAGTATTTT. It is translated as CASSESRTDTQYF.

V gene TRBV7-8 combines with J gene TRBJ2-2; possibly TRBD2 for D (5 bases). CDR1 is SGHVS and CDR2 is FQNEAQ in the germline V gene. This CDR3 is built from 14 residues. V was trimmed by 1 base and J by 5 bases, leaving 8 bases between them. The CDR3 DNA reads TGTGCCAGCAGCTTAGAGCGGTTGACCGGGGAGCTGTTTTTT. Encoded protein: CASSLERLTGELFF. The variable domain in full, with the rest retrieved from reference TRBV7-8 and TRBJ2-2, is GAGVSQSPRYKVAKRGQDVALRCDPISGHVSLFWYQQALGQGPEFLTYFQNEAQLDKSGLPSDRFFAERPEGSVSTLKIQRTQQEDSAVYLCASSLERLTGELFFGEGSRLTVL.

The V and J genes are TRBV11-2 and TRBJ2-1, with 11 bases that match TRBD2. The length of the CDR3 is 16 residues. Germline V gene sequence: CDR1 SGHAT, CDR2 FQNNGV. V shed 3 bases, J shed 3 bases, and the junction held 4 bases outside the gene matches. The CDR3 coding sequence is TGTGCCAGCAGCTTTATAGCGGGGGGGATCTACAATGAGCAGTTCTTC. Translating it yields CASSFIAGGIYNEQFF. The full variable domain, completed using reference TRBV11-2 and TRBJ2-1, is EAGVAQSPRYKIIEKRQSVAFWCNPISGHATLYWYQQILGQGPKLLIQFQNNGVVDDSQLPKDRFSAERLKGVDSTLKIQPAKLEDSAVYLCASSFIAGGIYNEQFFGPGTRLTVL.

V gene TRBV7-2 combines with J gene TRBJ1-4; 9 bases are a match to TRBD1. J was trimmed by 10 bases and V by 5 bases; bases with no gene match: 8. The CDR3 sequence is 14 residues long. From germline, CDR1 is SGHTA and CDR2 FQGNSA. CDR3 region: CASSAGQGVLKLFF. CDR3 nucleotides: TGTGCCAGCAGCGCGGGACAGGGAGTCCTAAAACTGTTTTTT.

The V gene is TRBV5-1, the J gene TRBJ2-3, with TRBD2 matching over 12 bases. This CDR3 has 23 residues. Per germline, CDR1 SGHRS and CDR2 YFSETQ. V dropped 4 bases and J dropped 2; count of bases not matched to a gene: 26. CDR3 amino acids: CASSPRSRGSTGLAGRDTDTQYF. CDR3 DNA sequence: TGCGCCAGCAGCCCACGCTCTAGGGGGAGTACGGGACTAGCGGGCCGGGACACAGATACGCAGTATTTT.

This clone has a single count. The rearrangement joins TRBV30 to TRBJ1-5; 9 bases agree with TRBD1. Trimming cost V 4 bases and J 5 bases; bases outside gene matches: 6. The CDR3 has 14 residues. Germline CDR1 GTSNPN, CDR2 SVGIG (reference sequence). The CDR3 is CAWKEGTGHQPQHF. CDR3 nucleotides: TGTGCCTGGAAAGAAGGGACAGGGCATCAGCCCCAGCATTTT. Full variable domain (missing parts from reference TRBV30 and TRBJ1-5): SQTIHQWPATLVQPVGSPLSLECTVEGTSNPNLYWYRQAAGRGLQLLFYSVGIGQISSEVPQNLSASRPQDRQFILSSKKLLLSDSGFYLCAWKEGTGHQPQHFGDGTRLSIL.

V and J are TRBV5-8 and TRBJ2-2, with TRBD2 matching over 7 bases. The CDR3 consists of 16 residues. Germline trimming cut 2 bases from V and 5 bases from J; bases unmatched to any gene: 9. Germline V gene data show CDR1 as SGHTS and CDR2 as YDEGEE. The CDR3: CASSLSGGPRTGELFF. The CDR3 DNA reads as TGTGCCAGCAGCTTATCGGGAGGCCCGAGGACCGGGGAGCTGTTTTTT.